The rows below give T cell receptor beta chains drawn from one sample of a study of Graves' ophthalmopathy and Graves' hyperthyroidism. Using its own MiXCR run on the multiplex PCR reads, TCRdb lists one record per CDR3 protein. This sample carries approximately 1.2 million distinct CDR3 sequences, about two fifths of them seen once, and the ten largest clones take around 10%. Sequenced input: peripheral blood or thyroid tissue (not recorded which). Receptor source: an adult man with Graves' hyperthyroidism. Each CDR3 is given with its conserved first and last residue. The D gene is left open where the match is weak. Expanded clones are given a class, and other clones once, few, many or no size at all.

cdr3_aa,cdr3_nt,d_call,v_call,clone_size,j_call
CASSLDGGWYQETQYF,TGTGCCAGCAGCTTAGATGGAGGGTGGTACCAAGAGACCCAGTACTTC,.,TRBV7-9,once,TRBJ2-5
CASSQGTPSYEQYF,TGTGCCAGCAGCCAAGGGACACCCTCTTACGAGCAGTACTTC,.,TRBV14,many,TRBJ2-7
CSGMDRLYGYTF,TGCAGCGGCATGGACAGGCTATATGGCTACACCTTC,TRBD1,TRBV29-1,many,TRBJ1-2
CASSYAGETTGEAFF,TGTGCCAGCAGTTATGCAGGGGAGACAACAGGTGAAGCTTTCTTT,.,TRBV6-6,few,TRBJ1-1
CASSLTFGFVGNTIYF,TGTGCCAGCAGCTTAACTTTCGGGTTTGTCGGAAACACCATATATTTT,.,TRBV7-8,few,TRBJ1-3
CASSSVTLSYEQYF,TGTGCCAGCAGCTCGGTGACACTCTCCTACGAGCAGTACTTC,.,TRBV5-6,few,TRBJ2-7
CASRYQTGGGEQYF,TGTGCCAGCAGATACCAGACAGGGGGCGGTGAGCAGTACTTC,TRBD1,TRBV5-8,.,TRBJ2-7
CSVAGGTSGAFF,TGCAGCGTCGCAGGAGGGACTAGCGGGGCTTTCTTT,.,TRBV29-1,.,TRBJ1-1
CSARGAGAGNTIYF,TGCAGTGCTAGGGGGGCTGGAGCTGGAAACACCATATATTTT,.,TRBV20-1,.,TRBJ1-3
CASSIAGVNNQPQHF,TGTGCCAGCAGTATCGCCGGAGTCAACAATCAGCCCCAGCATTTT,.,TRBV7-8,few,TRBJ1-5
CASSLGWQSEQYF,TGTGCCAGCAGCTTAGGATGGCAGTCCGAGCAGTACTTC,.,TRBV13,many,TRBJ2-7
CASSQVLGGSGTEAFF,TGCGCCAGCAGCCAAGTTCTTGGGGGATCGGGGACTGAAGCTTTCTTT,.,TRBV4-3,few,TRBJ1-1
CASPGQGAKPQHF,TGTGCCAGCCCAGGACAGGGGGCTAAGCCCCAGCATTTT,TRBD1,TRBV25-1,.,TRBJ1-5
CASSAHRGRFPTGANVLTF,TGTGCCAGCAGCGCCCACAGGGGGCGATTCCCTACTGGGGCCAACGTCCTGACTTTC,TRBD1,TRBV11-2,many,TRBJ2-6
CASSFQVGVGELFF,TGTGCCAGCAGTTTTCAGGTCGGGGTCGGGGAGCTGTTTTTT,.,TRBV25-1,.,TRBJ2-2
CASRRRTRTQETQYF,TGTGCCAGCAGACGGCGGACTAGGACTCAAGAGACCCAGTACTTC,TRBD2,TRBV12-3/TRBV12-4,.,TRBJ2-5
CASKPGTEGEQYF,TGCGCCAGCAAACCCGGGACAGAGGGCGAGCAGTACTTC,TRBD1,TRBV5-1,many,TRBJ2-7
CASSLERASNYGYTF,TGTGCCAGCAGCTTAGAACGAGCATCTAACTATGGCTACACCTTC,.,TRBV7-2,many,TRBJ1-2
CASSSGTSGPYEQYF,TGCGCCAGCAGCTCCGGGACTAGCGGCCCCTACGAGCAGTACTTC,TRBD2,TRBV5-1,many,TRBJ2-7
CASSVQGATIYF,TGTGCCAGCAGCGTCCAGGGGGCCACCATATATTTT,TRBD1,TRBV7-3,once,TRBJ1-3
CASSPSTRYSNQPQHF,TGTGCCAGCAGTCCGTCTACAAGGTATAGCAATCAGCCCCAGCATTTT,.,TRBV12-3/TRBV12-4,many,TRBJ1-5
CASSPNHAYEQYF,TGTGCCAGCAGTCCGAACCATGCCTACGAGCAGTACTTC,.,TRBV12-3/TRBV12-4,many,TRBJ2-7
CASSSQAGSETQYF,TGTGCCAGCAGCTCCCAAGCGGGGAGTGAGACCCAGTACTTC,TRBD2,TRBV7-9,.,TRBJ2-5
CASIGTGNTGELFF,TGTGCCAGCATTGGGACAGGGAACACCGGGGAGCTGTTTTTT,TRBD1,TRBV12-3/TRBV12-4,few,TRBJ2-2
CASSGQGVGAEAFF,TGTGCCAGCAGCGGACAGGGTGTTGGCGCTGAAGCTTTCTTT,TRBD1,TRBV9,many,TRBJ1-1
CSARTVSSPLHF,TGCAGTGCCCGGACCGTATCTTCACCCCTCCACTTT,.,TRBV20-1,.,TRBJ1-6
CATSVGGEQPQHF,TGTGCCACCAGCGTGGGAGGAGAACAGCCCCAGCATTTT,.,TRBV15,.,TRBJ1-5
CASQLGGNSNQPQHF,TGTGCCAGTCAGCTTGGTGGGAATAGCAATCAGCCCCAGCATTTT,.,TRBV6-6,many,TRBJ1-5
CASNTRASGANVLTF,TGTGCCAGCAATACCCGGGCCTCTGGGGCCAACGTCCTGACTTTC,.,TRBV6-5,many,TRBJ2-6
CAIRQGAGAEAFF,TGTGCCATCAGACAGGGGGCTGGGGCTGAAGCTTTCTTT,TRBD1,TRBV10-3,.,TRBJ1-1
CSAWDRVGSGANVLTF,TGCAGCGCGTGGGACAGGGTGGGCTCTGGGGCCAACGTCCTGACTTTC,TRBD1,TRBV29-1,many,TRBJ2-6
CASSEGSRANEKLFF,TGTGCCAGCAGTGAGGGCTCCCGGGCTAATGAAAAACTGTTTTTT,.,TRBV2,many,TRBJ1-4
CASRTLDRGRDEQYF,TGTGCCAGCCGTACCCTTGACAGGGGGCGCGACGAGCAGTACTTC,TRBD1,TRBV25-1,.,TRBJ2-7
CSVFAGEGYGYTF,TGCAGCGTTTTCGCAGGGGAGGGCTATGGCTACACCTTC,.,TRBV29-1,once,TRBJ1-2
CASSSGQPSEQYF,TGTGCCAGCAGTTCGGGACAGCCGAGCGAGCAGTACTTC,TRBD1,TRBV12-3/TRBV12-4,many,TRBJ2-7
CSASFRSSYEQYF,TGCAGTGCTAGCTTCCGGAGCTCCTACGAGCAGTACTTC,.,TRBV20-1,.,TRBJ2-7
CASFDRLGPYGYTF,TGTGCCAGCTTCGACAGATTAGGCCCCTATGGCTACACCTTC,.,TRBV25-1,.,TRBJ1-2
CASRYQPASNQPQHF,TGTGCCAGCCGGTACCAGCCGGCGAGCAATCAGCCCCAGCATTTT,.,TRBV10-3,.,TRBJ1-5
CSVPNQGNTDTQYF,TGCAGCGTTCCGAACCAGGGTAACACAGATACGCAGTATTTT,.,TRBV29-1,few,TRBJ2-3
CASTQRGRKAMNTEAFF,TGTGCCAGCACCCAAAGAGGACGGAAGGCAATGAACACTGAAGCTTTCTTT,.,TRBV7-8,many,TRBJ1-1
CSVAGTGTSSGNTIYF,TGCAGCGTCGCCGGGACAGGGACATCCTCTGGAAACACCATATATTTT,TRBD1,TRBV29-1,many,TRBJ1-3
CSAHNRGTEAFF,TGCAGTGCCCACAACAGGGGGACTGAAGCTTTCTTT,TRBD1,TRBV20-1,.,TRBJ1-1
CASSYSRDRVSEQYF,TGTGCCAGCAGTTACTCGCGGGACAGGGTGTCCGAGCAGTACTTC,TRBD1,TRBV6-6,many,TRBJ2-7